This TCR beta chain comes out of a study of identifying expanded T cells in peripheral blood. General observations from the study: Across healthy donors, higher total template counts meant significantly greater approximately two-week count variance. Differentially abundant clones: roughly 1.2 between replicates, 15 to 17 at 2 to 3 weeks, under 25 at four.

Healthy donors had no documented immune events, such as infections, while sampled. Here immunoSEQ multiplex PCR was the method, and the copy in TCRdb shows in-frame clones only, minus some. Of about 100,000 clones in the sample, 88% were seen once. Comment on this clone: Its antigen is still unknown.

The V segment lost 0 bases and the J segment 6 bases; nucleotides outside the gene matches: 5. The length of the CDR3 is 15 residues. The germline CDR1 and CDR2 sequences are SGDLS and YYNGEE. The sequenced sample consisted of blood. The chain carries TRBV9 and TRBJ2-2, with 7 bases aligning to TRBD2. This TCR came from a person aged 18-70 years in good health. The CDR3 loop reads CASSVDDGRAGELFF. The CDR3 nucleotides are TGTGCCAGCAGCGTAGATGATGGGAGGGCCGGGGAGCTGTTTTTT.